Below, one T cell receptor (beta chain) is given with its context. Antigen unknown. Germline V gives CDR1 LNHDA, CDR2 SQIVND (reference sequence). This CDR3 comprises 16 residues. With V trimmed by 3 bases and J by 4 bases, 9 bases remained unmatched. This entry is derived from a study of glioma-infiltrating T cells after dendritic cell vaccination. Findings and limits, study-wide: Survival was not directly related to TCR clonality in these patients.

The time point is: after dendritic cell vaccination, including at tumor progression/relapse. Profiling relied on immunoSEQ multiplex PCR, and the TCRdb table lists in-frame clones only, not all of them. Here the sample spans some 90,000 clones, 80% to 90% being singletons. The chain combines TRBV19 with TRBJ2-3; 8 bases line up with TRBD1. This TCR derives from a human donor with glioblastoma. This sample comprised blood, obtained after dendritic cell vaccination. The CDR3 DNA reads as TGTGCCAGTAGTATTGGGCAGGGGGCCTCTTCAGATACGCAGTATTTT. It translates to CASSIGQGASSDTQYF.